These 10 T cell receptor beta chains were all obtained from the same sample, sequenced in a study of cytomegalovirus exposure and HLA in healthy donors. The PCR contained 60 Vbeta and 13 Jbeta primers. This table comes from immunoSEQ multiplex PCR, and its TCRdb copy is limited to in-frame clones, with some not included. This table has approximately 88,000 clones, 60% to 85% appearing once. What was sequenced was PBMCs. These receptor sequences come from a man younger than 35 in good health and CMV-seropositive.

J is TRBJ2-3 and V is TRBV5-4; 14 bases match TRBD2. CDR1 is SGHNT, CDR2 YYREEE, per germline (reference sequence). V shed 6 bases, J shed 2 bases, and the junction held 5 bases outside the gene matches. The CDR3 is made up of 16 amino acids. The CDR3 spells CASTGTSGSPTDTQYF. DNA of the CDR3: TGTGCCAGCACCGGGACTAGCGGGAGCCCCACAGATACGCAGTATTTT.

V gene TRBV28 combines with J gene TRBJ2-7, with 7 bases fitting TRBD2. J gave up 3 bases and V 3 bases, and 8 bases lay outside the gene matches. CDR1 MDHEN and CDR2 SYDVKM come from the germline V gene. The CDR3 has 15 residues. The CDR3 here is CASSLSGGRVYEQYF. For the CDR3, the DNA is TGTGCCAGCAGTTTGTCGGGGGGTCGTGTCTACGAGCAGTACTTC.

This chain connects TRBV29-1 to TRBJ1-2, with D unclear. The CDR3 covers 14 residues. V shed 0 bases and J shed 2 bases, with 10 bases lying between them. The germline CDR1 and CDR2 sequences are SQVTM and ANQGSEA. In nucleotides, the CDR3 is TGCAGCGTTGAAGAGCGGGAGTGGAACTATGGCTACACCTTC. Its translation: CSVEEREWNYGYTF.

The gene calls are TRBV5-4 and TRBJ2-7; TRBD2 is a possible D gene (5 bases). Between the trimmed V and J ends, which lost 0 bases and 0 bases, there was a span of 10 bases. The CDR3 runs 15 residues. The germline V gene has CDR1 SGHNT and CDR2 YYREEE (reference sequence). CDR3 amino acids: CASSLAGGFSYEQYF. The CDR3 nucleotides read TGTGCCAGCAGCTTGGCCGGAGGATTCTCCTACGAGCAGTACTTC.

The rearrangement links TRBV6-5 to TRBJ1-2; a weak D match, TRBD1 (6 bases). CDR1 is MNHEY and CDR2 is SVGAGI in the germline V gene. This CDR3 contains 16 residues. V shed 0 bases and J shed 4 bases, with 15 bases lying between them. The CDR3 loop is CASSYSGGAKGYGYTF. CDR3 sequence (DNA): TGTGCCAGCAGTTACTCGGGGGGGGCTAAGGGCTATGGCTACACCTTC.

This clone was recorded once. J is TRBJ2-2 and V is TRBV14, with 9 bases aligning to TRBD1. Germline values: CDR1 SGHDN, CDR2 FVKESK. This CDR3 has 18 residues. The V gene end was trimmed by 0 bases and the J gene end by 5 bases; junction bases not matched to a gene: 10. In DNA form, the CDR3 reads TGTGCCAGCAGCCAAGACGCACACGTGGGACAGGGAACCGGGGAGCTGTTTTTT. Protein sequence: CASSQDAHVGQGTGELFF.

This chain uses TRBV27 with TRBJ1-1; 8 positions agree with TRBD1. The CDR3 is made up of 13 amino acids. After removal of 9 bases from V and 2 bases from J, the junction contained 5 bases not matched to a gene. Germline V lookup: CDR1 MNHEY, CDR2 SMNVEV (reference sequence). The CDR3 DNA is TGTGCCAGTGGACAGGGACCTAACACTGAAGCTTTCTTT. Translating it yields CASGQGPNTEAFF.

The chain combines TRBV28 with TRBJ2-3, with no clear D. CDR1 and CDR2 from the germline V gene are MDHEN and SYDVKM. V shed 4 bases and J shed 0 bases, with 11 bases lying between them. The CDR3 runs 15 residues. CDR3 region: CASSSFTYSTDTQYF. As DNA, the CDR3 is TGTGCCAGCAGTTCCTTTACCTACAGCACAGATACGCAGTATTTT.

The chain links TRBV5-6 to TRBJ2-1, with D possibly being TRBD2 (5 bases). The CDR3 spans 16 residues. Between the trimmed V and J ends, which lost 2 bases and 4 bases, there was a span of 16 bases. Germline CDR1 reads SGHDT; CDR2 reads YYEEEE. As DNA, the CDR3 is TGTGCCAGCAGCTTATCTGCGGGTCTGGGGTACAATGAGCAGTTCTTC. It encodes CASSLSAGLGYNEQFF.

This clone occurred a few times. The V gene is TRBV10-1, the J gene TRBJ2-5; 7 bases map to TRBD1. This CDR3 is 14 amino acids long. With V trimmed by 3 bases and J by 4 bases, 5 bases remained unmatched. The germline gives CDR1 WNHNN, CDR2 SYGVQD (reference sequence). The chain's CDR3 is CASSDSGGAETQYF. CDR3 in DNA: TGCGCCAGCAGTGATTCAGGGGGAGCAGAGACCCAGTACTTC.